The text below deals with one T cell receptor (beta chain). Antigen specificity is unknown. The PCR had 60 Vbeta and 13 Jbeta primers. The assay was immunoSEQ multiplex PCR, and TCRdb's table has in-frame clones only and misses some. This sample carries more than 100,000 clones, around 78% of them seen once, and the ten largest clones take about 1.5%. These data come from a study of cytomegalovirus exposure and HLA in healthy donors. Notes on the study in general: TCR beta sequences reportedly predicted most subjects' HLA-A and HLA-B alleles accurately. A later analysis by the authors found several of the most significant clusters apparently linked to common viral pathogens. Across donors, sequencing depth was assumed by presence/absence analyses to be roughly uniform.

The CDR3 is made up of 14 amino acids. Trimming pared 6 bases from V and 0 bases from J, leaving 10 bases between. The germline gives CDR1 KGHSH, CDR2 LQKENI. Material for sequencing was PBMCs. The source of this sequence is a man between 35 and 55 years old in good health and CMV-seronegative. V and J are TRBV18 and TRBJ2-3; no definite D call. In DNA, the CDR3 is TGTGCCAGCTCTCCTGACATAAGCACAGATACGCAGTATTTT. Residues: CASSPDISTDTQYF.